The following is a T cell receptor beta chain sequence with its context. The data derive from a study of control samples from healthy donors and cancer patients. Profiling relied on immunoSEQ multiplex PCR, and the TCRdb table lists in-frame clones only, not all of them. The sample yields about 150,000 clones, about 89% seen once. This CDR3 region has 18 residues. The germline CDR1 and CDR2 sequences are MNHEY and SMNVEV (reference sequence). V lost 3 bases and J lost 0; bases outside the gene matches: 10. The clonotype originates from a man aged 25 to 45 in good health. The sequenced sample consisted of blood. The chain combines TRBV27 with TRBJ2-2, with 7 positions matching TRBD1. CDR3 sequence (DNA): TGTGCCAGCAGTTTTCTCCCGGGACAGACGCCGAACACCGGGGAGCTGTTTTTT. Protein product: CASSFLPGQTPNTGELFF.